Listed below are T cell receptor beta chains from one sample, sequenced in a study of T cell clonotyping in hematopoietic cell transplantation. Here immunoSEQ multiplex PCR was the method, and the copy in TCRdb shows in-frame clones only, minus some. The data show 45,000 to 60,000 clones, approximately 84% seen once. The specimen comprised peripheral blood mononuclear cells, sampled before stem cell transplant. The source is a man aged 60-69 years with biphenotypic leukemia. Some clones in this sample may be carry-over from other donors' samples. Both conserved end residues are part of each CDR3. The D gene is left open where the match is weak. Size is omitted from some rows. Given values are once, few, many or a class for expanded clones.

J,D,V,size,DNA,CDR3
TRBJ1-2,TRBD1,TRBV28,once,TGTGCCAGCAGTCCGACAGGGGGGAATGGCTACACCTTC,CASSPTGGNGYTF
TRBJ2-1,TRBD1,TRBV6-1,-,TGTGCCAGCAGTGAATTCCGGGACAGGGGCAATGAGCAGTTCTTC,CASSEFRDRGNEQFF
TRBJ1-1,-,TRBV2,-,TGTGCCAGCAACCTGGACTTTTGGAACACTGAAGCTTTCTTT,CASNLDFWNTEAFF
TRBJ2-7,-,TRBV5-4,-,TGTGCCAGCAGCTTGGGACTGGAAATGGAGCAGTACTTC,CASSLGLEMEQYF
TRBJ2-7,TRBD2,TRBV30,-,TGTGCCGGGCGGGAGGGCCTTCGCGAGCAGTACTTC,CAGREGLREQYF
TRBJ1-5,-,TRBV6-1,few,TGTGCCAGCAGTGGGCCTACAGGGTTCAATCAGCCCCAGCATTTT,CASSGPTGFNQPQHF
TRBJ2-7,-,TRBV21-1,-,TGTGCCAGCCCCTCAATAGGGGTTTCGCAGTACTTC,CASPSIGVSQYF
TRBJ1-2,-,TRBV4-1,-,TGCGCCAGCAGCCAAGGAGGGTTTAGCTATGGCTACACCTTC,CASSQGGFSYGYTF
TRBJ2-7,TRBD2,TRBV10-3,-,TGTGCCATCAGTGGGACTAGCATAAACTACGAGCAGTACTTC,CAISGTSINYEQYF
TRBJ2-7,-,TRBV5-1,-,TGCGCCAGCAGAAGATCAGGGGGGAACATAGACTACGAGCAGTACTTC,CASRRSGGNIDYEQYF
TRBJ1-2,TRBD1,TRBV19,-,TGTGCCAGTACCGAAACAGGGGGCCGGCACTATGGCTACACCTTC,CASTETGGRHYGYTF
TRBJ2-7,-,TRBV6-6,-,TGTGCCACCACCTCAGGGCAAGGGTCCTACGAGCAGTACTTC,CATTSGQGSYEQYF
TRBJ2-2,TRBD1,TRBV30,-,TGTGCCTTGCTCCAGGGGGCGGGCGGGGAGCTGTTTTTT,CALLQGAGGELFF
TRBJ2-7,TRBD1,TRBV5-1,-,TGCGCCAGCAGCTCGGGACAGGGATCCACCGAGCAGTACTTC,CASSSGQGSTEQYF
TRBJ2-7,-,TRBV28,-,TGTGCCAGCAGAGAGGGACACCGCTACGAGCAGTACTTC,CASREGHRYEQYF
TRBJ2-1,-,TRBV25-1,-,TGTGCCAGCGGTGGCTCTAGCCGCTACTACAATGAGCAGTTCTTC,CASGGSSRYYNEQFF
TRBJ2-7,TRBD1,TRBV5-1,-,TGCGCCAGCAGCTACTCCGGGACAGGGAAACTATACGAGCAGTACTTC,CASSYSGTGKLYEQYF
TRBJ1-5,-,TRBV10-1,-,TGCGCCAGCAGTGAGGCACGTCAAGTTAGCAATCAGCCCCAGCATTTT,CASSEARQVSNQPQHF
TRBJ1-1,-,TRBV5-6,few,TGTGCCAGCAGCTTGGCCCCGGGACCCAGGAACACTGAAGCTTTCTTT,CASSLAPGPRNTEAFF
TRBJ1-1,-,TRBV25-1,-,TGTGCCAGCAGTGAGCGGCCGGACACTGAAGCTTTCTTT,CASSERPDTEAFF
TRBJ2-2,-,TRBV7-9,-,TGTGCCAGCAGCTTCCCGAACACCGGGGAGCTGTTTTTT,CASSFPNTGELFF
TRBJ1-1,-,TRBV7-6,-,TGTGCCAGCAGCTTAGCGCCGGGCATGGGGACTGAAGCTTTCTTT,CASSLAPGMGTEAFF
TRBJ2-2,-,TRBV7-8,-,TGTGCCAGCAGCTTTCCAGGGACCGGGGAGCTGTTTTTT,CASSFPGTGELFF
TRBJ2-7,-,TRBV5-4,once,TGTGCCAGCGGTTCCCTGGGGGAAGGAACCTACGAGCAGTACTTC,CASGSLGEGTYEQYF
TRBJ2-7,TRBD1,TRBV4-3,-,TGCGCCAGATTCGGGACAGGGGCCTACGAGCAGTACTTC,CARFGTGAYEQYF
TRBJ1-1,-,TRBV6-5,few,TGTGCCAGCAGTTCATTTCAGGGTCGAGCTTTCTTT,CASSSFQGRAFF
TRBJ2-7,-,TRBV7-2,-,TGTGCCAGCAGCTTAGCGGGGGCGGCGTACGAGCAGTACTTC,CASSLAGAAYEQYF
TRBJ2-7,TRBD2,TRBV7-2,-,TGTGCCAGCAGCCGACTAGCGGGAGAGTCCTACGAGCAGTACTTC,CASSRLAGESYEQYF
TRBJ2-7,-,TRBV30,-,TGTGCCTGGTCAAACTCCTACGAGCAGTACTTC,CAWSNSYEQYF
TRBJ2-5,TRBD1,TRBV2,-,TGTGCCAGCAGTGGGACAGGGGATGGGACCCAGTACTTC,CASSGTGDGTQYF
TRBJ1-2,-,TRBV7-9,-,TGTGCCAGCAGCCTCCTCGACCTGGATGGCTACACCTTC,CASSLLDLDGYTF
TRBJ2-7,TRBD1,TRBV9,-,TGTGCCAGCAGCTCAGACAGGGGGGGCTACGAGCAGTACTTC,CASSSDRGGYEQYF
TRBJ2-2,TRBD2,TRBV11-2,-,TGTGCCAGCAGCTTAATTGCGGGAGGGCGCGTTGGCACCGGGGAGCTGTTTTTT,CASSLIAGGRVGTGELFF
TRBJ2-2,TRBD2,TRBV5-1,-,TGCGCCAGCAGCAGTAGCGGGAGGGCCCCCGTTTTTAGGAACACCGGGGAGCTGTTTTTT,CASSSSGRAPVFRNTGELFF
TRBJ1-3,-,TRBV10-3,-,TGTGCCATCAGTGAGTCGGGCGGCACCATATATTTT,CAISESGGTIYF
TRBJ2-7,-,TRBV7-8,-,TGTGCCAGCAGCTTAGGTCGGGGGTCCTGGTCCTACGAGCAGTACTTC,CASSLGRGSWSYEQYF
TRBJ2-1,TRBD2,TRBV7-9,few,TGTGCCAGCAGCCGACTAGCGGGAGGGTATGATGAGCAGTTCTTC,CASSRLAGGYDEQFF
TRBJ2-7,TRBD2,TRBV28,-,TGTGCCAGCAGTTTAGGGTGGTGGAGCGGGAGAAGCTACTCCTACGAGCAGTACTTC,CASSLGWWSGRSYSYEQYF
TRBJ1-2,-,TRBV5-6,-,TGTGCCAGCAGCTTGGTAAGGACAAACTATGGCTACACCTTC,CASSLVRTNYGYTF
TRBJ2-7,-,TRBV13,-,TGTGCCAGCAGCTTAGGCGAGAGCTCCTACGAGCAGTACTTC,CASSLGESSYEQYF
TRBJ1-2,TRBD1,TRBV11-2,-,TGTGCCAGCAGCTCCATAGGACAGGCAGGGGGCTACACCTTC,CASSSIGQAGGYTF
TRBJ2-2,-,TRBV7-2,-,TGTGCCAGCAGCCCTCCCGGGGGCGGCACCGGGGAGCTGTTTTTT,CASSPPGGGTGELFF
TRBJ1-2,-,TRBV10-3,-,TGTGCCATCGGAACGACAGGCCCCTTATCCTTC,CAIGTTGPLSF
TRBJ2-2,TRBD2,TRBV4-1,-,TGCGCCAGCAGCCAAGGGACTAGAGCTCCCATGCGCGGGGAGCTGTTTTTT,CASSQGTRAPMRGELFF
TRBJ2-3,-,TRBV7-6,-,TGTGCCAGCAGCTCGCTGGGCACAGATACGCAGTATTTT,CASSSLGTDTQYF
TRBJ2-7,TRBD1,TRBV7-6,-,TGTGCCAGCAGCCTGGGACAGGATGGCTACGAGCAGTACTTC,CASSLGQDGYEQYF
TRBJ2-7,TRBD1,TRBV7-3,-,TGTGCCAGCAGCGCCCGGACAGGGCCCTACGAGCAGTACTTC,CASSARTGPYEQYF